This T cell receptor beta chain was found in a study of blood T cells in healthy people across ages. Study results and caveats: Long-lived donors exceeded aged donors in naive CD4+ cells and diversity. Underestimates were what the diversity estimates from one million T cells were considered to be.

The sample holds a few counts of this clonotype. Antigen unknown. Trimming cost V 4 bases and J 3 bases, with 13 bases left between them. This CDR3 comprises 14 residues. Germline CDR1 and CDR2: MNHEY and SMNVEV (reference sequence). For the second PCR, which ran for about 6 to 11 cycles, a sample-barcoded 5' primer and a J-beta primer mix were used. TCRdb passed the 5' RACE reads through MiXCR, listing each CDR3 protein once. This sample carries about a million distinct CDR3 sequences, roughly two fifths of them seen once, and the ten largest clones take about 12%. The sample taken for sequencing was blood. The receptor's source is a man in his late teens or twenties in good health. This chain joins TRBV27 and TRBJ2-7, with TRBD1 as a possible D gene (5 bases). DNA of the CDR3: TGTGCCAGCAGTTCCTCTGGACACGGCTACGAGCAGTACTTC. Translating it yields CASSSSGHGYEQYF.